The 9 T cell receptor beta chains in this list originate from one sample, sequenced in a study of blood T cell repertoires in COVID-19. The assay was immunoSEQ multiplex PCR, and TCRdb's table has in-frame clones only and misses some. The sample has some 270,000 clones; 70% to 90% are singletons. Source material: PBMCs or T cells enriched from blood (not recorded which). Source of these receptors: a woman in her twenties or thirties who had recovered from COVID-19.

The rearrangement joins TRBV6-6 to TRBJ2-1; 14 bases fit TRBD2. CDR1 and CDR2 (germline): MNHNY, SVGAGI (reference sequence). J lost 0 bases, V lost 6 bases, and 10 bases had no gene match. The CDR3 runs 19 residues. The CDR3 region is CASSSGLAGGITSYNEQFF. The CDR3 region has the DNA TGTGCCAGCAGCTCCGGACTAGCGGGGGGAATTACCTCCTACAATGAGCAGTTCTTC.

The chain has TRBV7-2 and TRBJ1-2; D gene ambiguous. Trimming cost V 1 base and J 8 bases, with 11 bases left between them. Per germline, CDR1 SGHTA and CDR2 FQGNSA. This CDR3 has 13 residues. DNA of the CDR3: TGTGCCAGCAGCTTAGTAGAGGGTCGCGGCTACACCTTC. Translated: CASSLVEGRGYTF.

The chain recombines TRBV3-1 (or the pseudogene TRBV3-2) with TRBJ2-3, with 8 bases identical to TRBD2. J lost 4 bases, V lost 6 bases, and 9 bases had no gene match. The CDR3 consists of 15 residues. Germline V gives CDR1 LGHDT, CDR2 YNNKEL (reference sequence). The CDR3 DNA reads TGTGCCAGCAGTGAGAGCGGGAGTGGTCCAGATACGCAGTATTTT. This gives the protein CASSESGSGPDTQYF.

The chain joins TRBV5-4 to TRBJ1-3; no clear D. This CDR3 has 13 residues. With 1 base removed from V and 4 bases from J, the gap between germline ends came to 6 bases. Germline lookup yields CDR1 SGHNT and CDR2 YYREEE (reference sequence). CDR3 in amino acids: CASSLSRGNTIYF. In nucleotides, the CDR3 is TGTGCCAGCAGCTTGAGTCGGGGAAACACCATATATTTT.

V and J are TRBV2 and TRBJ2-2; maybe TRBD2 (6 bases). The CDR3 contains 13 residues. Germline CDR1 is SNHLY and CDR2 is FYNNEI. The germline V and J ends were trimmed by 7 bases and 5 bases, with 11 bases remaining between them. The CDR3 DNA follows: TGTGCCAGCATCCGGGAGTGGACCGGGGAGCTGTTTTTT. Protein: CASIREWTGELFF.

The V gene is TRBV7-9, the J gene TRBJ1-5; TRBD1 matches at 7 bases. Per germline, CDR1 SEHNR and CDR2 FQNEAQ (reference sequence). J was trimmed by 3 bases and V by 6 bases; bases with no gene match: 5. CDR3 length: 14 residues. CDR3 DNA sequence: TGTGCCAGCAGTCCCGAGGGGGCCAATCAGCCCCAGCATTTT. Protein product: CASSPEGANQPQHF.

This clone was found a few times. V and J are TRBV7-3 and TRBJ2-1, with TRBD2 matching over 11 bases. The CDR3 loop spans 15 amino acids. V was pared by 5 bases and J by 6 bases, with 6 bases of the junction left unmatched. Germline V gene sequence: CDR1 SGHTA, CDR2 FQGTGA. The CDR3 reads CASSPPGLAANEQFF. The CDR3 nucleotides read TGTGCCAGCAGCCCGCCGGGACTAGCGGCCAATGAGCAGTTCTTC.

The genes are TRBV28 and TRBJ2-6; D unclear. Germline-derived CDR1 and CDR2 are MDHEN and SYDVKM. The ends were cut back, 7 bases at V and 0 bases at J, with 7 bases in the middle. The CDR3 is 14 residues long. The CDR3 DNA reads as TGTGCCAGCAAGGAGAGCTCTGGGGCCAACGTCCTGACTTTC. This sequence encodes CASKESSGANVLTF. The full variable domain, completed using reference TRBV28 and TRBJ2-6, is DVKVTQSSRYLVKRTGEKVFLECVQDMDHENMFWYRQDPGLGLRLIYFSYDVKMKEKGDIPEGYSVSREKKERFSLILESASTNQTSMYLCASKESSGANVLTFGAGSRLTVL.

The chain carries TRBV7-7 and TRBJ2-2; 10 nucleotides agree with TRBD2. This CDR3 region has 16 residues. Germline V CDR1 and CDR2: SSHAT, FNYEAQ (reference sequence). V lost 5 bases, J lost 4 bases, and 7 bases stayed unmatched. Here the CDR3 DNA reads TGTGCCAGCAGCCCAAATCTAGCGGGGGTCACCGGGGAGCTGTTTTTT. This codes for CASSPNLAGVTGELFF. Together with reference TRBV7-7 and TRBJ2-2, the CDR3 gives the full variable domain: GAGVSQSPRYKVTKRGQDVTLRCDPISSHATLYWYQQALGQGPEFLTYFNYEAQPDKSGLPSDRFSAERPEGSISTLTIQRTEQRDSAMYRCASSPNLAGVTGELFFGEGSRLTVL.